Below, one TCR beta chain is given with its context. Its antigen remains unidentified. The data are from a study of T cell responses to AZD1222 COVID-19 vaccine. Libraries were prepared by immunoSEQ multiplex PCR; TCRdb keeps only in-frame clonotypes and omits some of them. The sample holds about 120,000 clones, about 85% seen once. Study-level points and caveats: Nearly half of spike-specific TCRs reportedly target unmutated variant regions. Repertoire sampling happened only post peak T cell response. The sample set comprised mostly white British donors with more females, and clonal diversity was possibly underestimated. Rises in breadth and depth of Spike-specific TCRs came after two AZD1222 doses.

The germline V and J ends were trimmed by 5 bases and 5 bases, with 13 bases remaining between them. CDR1 is SGHNT, CDR2 YENEEA, per germline. The CDR3 spans 13 residues. The receptor was derived from an adult in good health. This specimen consisted of peripheral blood, obtained on day 0 of AZD1222 vaccination. The chain couples TRBV11-3 to TRBJ2-7; D might be TRBD1 (6 bases). CDR3 coding DNA: TGTGCCAGCAGCCTACAGGGTGGCGACGAGCAGTACTTC. Amino acid sequence: CASSLQGGDEQYF.